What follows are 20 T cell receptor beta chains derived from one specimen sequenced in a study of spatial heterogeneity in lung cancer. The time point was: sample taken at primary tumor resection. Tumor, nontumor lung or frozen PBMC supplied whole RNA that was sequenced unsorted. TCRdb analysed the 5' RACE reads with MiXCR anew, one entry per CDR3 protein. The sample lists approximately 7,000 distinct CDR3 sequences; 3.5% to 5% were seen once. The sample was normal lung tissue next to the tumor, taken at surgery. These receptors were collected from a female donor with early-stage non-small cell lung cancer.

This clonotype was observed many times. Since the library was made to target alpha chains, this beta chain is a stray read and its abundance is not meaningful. DNA for the CDR3: TGCAGTGCTACAGTGTCTGGGGCCAACGTCCTGACTTTC. Amino acid sequence: CSATVSGANVLTF. The chain employs TRBV20-1 and TRBJ2-6; D is undetermined. The germline CDR1 and CDR2 sequences are DFQATT and SNEGSKA (reference sequence). The length of the CDR3 is 13 residues. V was pared by 4 bases and J by 1 base, with 5 bases between.

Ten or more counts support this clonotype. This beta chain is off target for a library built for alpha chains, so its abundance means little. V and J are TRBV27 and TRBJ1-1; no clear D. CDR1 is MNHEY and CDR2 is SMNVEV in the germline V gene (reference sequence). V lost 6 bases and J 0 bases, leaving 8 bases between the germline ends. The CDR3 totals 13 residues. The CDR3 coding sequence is TGTGCCAGCAGCATAATGGTGAACACTGAAGCTTTCTTT. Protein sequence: CASSIMVNTEAFF.

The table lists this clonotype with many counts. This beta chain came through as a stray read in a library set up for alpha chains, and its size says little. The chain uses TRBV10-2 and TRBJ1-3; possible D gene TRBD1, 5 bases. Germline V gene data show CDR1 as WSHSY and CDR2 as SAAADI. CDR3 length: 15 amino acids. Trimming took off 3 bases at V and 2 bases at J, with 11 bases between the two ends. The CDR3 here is CASSDQGAPGNTIYF. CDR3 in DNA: TGCGCCAGCAGTGACCAGGGAGCCCCTGGAAACACCATATATTTT.

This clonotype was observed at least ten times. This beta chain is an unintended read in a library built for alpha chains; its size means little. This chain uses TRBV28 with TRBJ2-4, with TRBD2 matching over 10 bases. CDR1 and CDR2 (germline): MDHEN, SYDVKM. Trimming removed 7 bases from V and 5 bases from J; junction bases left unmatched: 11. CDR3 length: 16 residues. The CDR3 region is CASIAAGLATQNIQYF. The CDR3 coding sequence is TGTGCCAGCATCGCTGCGGGACTAGCGACACAAAACATTCAGTACTTC.

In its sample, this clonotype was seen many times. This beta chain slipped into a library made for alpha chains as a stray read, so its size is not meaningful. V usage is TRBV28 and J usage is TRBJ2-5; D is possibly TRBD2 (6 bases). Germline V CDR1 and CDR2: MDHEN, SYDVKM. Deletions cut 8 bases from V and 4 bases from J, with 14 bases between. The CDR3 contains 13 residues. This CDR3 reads CASCPGVGETQYF. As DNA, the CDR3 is TGTGCCAGCTGTCCGGGGGTGGGAGAGACCCAGTACTTC.

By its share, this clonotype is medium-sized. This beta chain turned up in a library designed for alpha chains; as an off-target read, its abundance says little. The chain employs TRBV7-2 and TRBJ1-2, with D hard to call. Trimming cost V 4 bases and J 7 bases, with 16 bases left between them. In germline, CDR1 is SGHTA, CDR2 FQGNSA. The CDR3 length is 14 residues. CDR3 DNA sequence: TGTGCCAGCAGCTCCCCTCCCATCCATCGTGGCTACACCTTC. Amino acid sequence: CASSSPPIHRGYTF.

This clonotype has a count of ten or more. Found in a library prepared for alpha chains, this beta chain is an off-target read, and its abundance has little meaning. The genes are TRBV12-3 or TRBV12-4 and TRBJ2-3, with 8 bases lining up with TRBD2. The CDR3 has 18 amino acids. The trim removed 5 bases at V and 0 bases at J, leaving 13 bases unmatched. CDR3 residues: CASSTTAGAGASTDTQYF. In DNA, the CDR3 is TGTGCCAGCAGTACAACTGCGGGAGCGGGGGCAAGCACAGATACGCAGTATTTT.

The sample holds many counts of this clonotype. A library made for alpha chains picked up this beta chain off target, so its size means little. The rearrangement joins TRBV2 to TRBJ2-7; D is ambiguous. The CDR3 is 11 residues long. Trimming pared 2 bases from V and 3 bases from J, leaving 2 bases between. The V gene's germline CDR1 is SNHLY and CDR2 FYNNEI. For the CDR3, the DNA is TGTGCCAGCAGTGAAAACTACGAGCAGTACTTC. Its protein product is CASSENYEQYF.

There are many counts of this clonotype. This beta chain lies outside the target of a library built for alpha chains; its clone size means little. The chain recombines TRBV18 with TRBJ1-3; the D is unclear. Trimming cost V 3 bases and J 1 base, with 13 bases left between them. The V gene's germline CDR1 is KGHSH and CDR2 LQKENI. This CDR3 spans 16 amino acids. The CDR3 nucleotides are TGTGCCAGCTCACCGTCGGCGGATAGTTCTGGAAACACCATATATTTT. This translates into CASSPSADSSGNTIYF.

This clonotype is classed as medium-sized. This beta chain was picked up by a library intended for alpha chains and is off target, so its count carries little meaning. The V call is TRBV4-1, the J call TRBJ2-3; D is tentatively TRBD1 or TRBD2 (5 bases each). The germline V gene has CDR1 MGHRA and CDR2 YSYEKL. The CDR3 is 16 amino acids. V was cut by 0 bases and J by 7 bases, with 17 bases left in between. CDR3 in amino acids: CASSQEFPGRLNTQYF. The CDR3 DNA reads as TGCGCCAGCAGCCAAGAATTCCCGGGACGCCTCAATACGCAGTATTTT.

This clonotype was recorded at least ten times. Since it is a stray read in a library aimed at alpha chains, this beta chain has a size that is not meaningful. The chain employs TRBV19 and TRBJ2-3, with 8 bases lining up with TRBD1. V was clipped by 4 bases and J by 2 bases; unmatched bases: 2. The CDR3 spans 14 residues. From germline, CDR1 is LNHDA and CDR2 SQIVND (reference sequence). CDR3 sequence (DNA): TGTGCCAGTAGTAGGACAGGGAACACAGATACGCAGTATTTT. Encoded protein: CASSRTGNTDTQYF.

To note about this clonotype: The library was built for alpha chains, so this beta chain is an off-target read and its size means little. The CDR3 loop is CAWAPGAFYEQFF. The CDR3 DNA reads as TGTGCCTGGGCTCCGGGCGCCTTTTATGAGCAGTTCTTC. V gene TRBV30 combines with J gene TRBJ2-1; D gene ambiguous. With 5 bases removed from V and 8 bases from J, the gap between germline ends came to 16 bases. The CDR3 has 13 residues. The V gene's germline CDR1 is GTSNPN and CDR2 SVGIG (reference sequence).

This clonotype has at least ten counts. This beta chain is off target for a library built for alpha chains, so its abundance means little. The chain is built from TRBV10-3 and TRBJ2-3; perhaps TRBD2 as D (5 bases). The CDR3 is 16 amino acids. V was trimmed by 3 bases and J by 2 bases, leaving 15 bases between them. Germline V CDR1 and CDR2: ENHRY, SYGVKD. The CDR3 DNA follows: TGTGCCATCAGTGACCGCGAAAGAGGGATCACAGATACGCAGTATTTT. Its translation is CAISDRERGITDTQYF.

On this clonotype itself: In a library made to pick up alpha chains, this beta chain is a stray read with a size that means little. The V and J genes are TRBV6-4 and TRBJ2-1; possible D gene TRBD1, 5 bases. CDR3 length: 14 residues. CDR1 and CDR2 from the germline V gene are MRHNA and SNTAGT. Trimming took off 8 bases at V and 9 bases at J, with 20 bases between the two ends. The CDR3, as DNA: TGTGCCAGCGGACAAAATTACGGAACAGCTGAGCAGTTCTTC. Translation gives CASGQNYGTAEQFF.

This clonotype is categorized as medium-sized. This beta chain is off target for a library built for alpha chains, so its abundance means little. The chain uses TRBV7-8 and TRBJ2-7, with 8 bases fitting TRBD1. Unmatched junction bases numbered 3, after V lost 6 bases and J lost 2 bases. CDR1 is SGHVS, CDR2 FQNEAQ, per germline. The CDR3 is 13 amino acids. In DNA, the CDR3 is TGTGCCAGCAGTGAGGGACAGGCCTACGAGCAGTACTTC. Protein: CASSEGQAYEQYF. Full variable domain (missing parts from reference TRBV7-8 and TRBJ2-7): GAGVSQSPRYKVAKRGQDVALRCDPISGHVSLFWYQQALGQGPEFLTYFQNEAQLDKSGLPSDRFFAERPEGSVSTLKIQRTQQEDSAVYLCASSEGQAYEQYFGPGTRLTVT.

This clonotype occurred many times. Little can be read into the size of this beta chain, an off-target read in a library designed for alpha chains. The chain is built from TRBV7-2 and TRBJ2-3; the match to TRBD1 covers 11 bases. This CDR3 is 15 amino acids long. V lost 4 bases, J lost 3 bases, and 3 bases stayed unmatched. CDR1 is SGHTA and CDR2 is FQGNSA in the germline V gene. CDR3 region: CASSSGTGGTDTQYF. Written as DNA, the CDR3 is TGTGCCAGCAGCTCCGGGACAGGGGGTACAGATACGCAGTATTTT.

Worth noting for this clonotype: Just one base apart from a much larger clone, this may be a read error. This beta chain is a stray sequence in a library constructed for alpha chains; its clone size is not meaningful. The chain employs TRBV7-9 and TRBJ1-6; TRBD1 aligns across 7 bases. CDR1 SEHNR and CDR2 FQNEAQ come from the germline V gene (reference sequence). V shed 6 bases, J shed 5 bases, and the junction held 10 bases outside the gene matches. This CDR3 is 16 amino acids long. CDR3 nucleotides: TGTGCCAGCAGTCGAAGGGACAGTGCGCATAATTCACCCCTCCACTTT. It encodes CASSRRDSAHNSPLHF.

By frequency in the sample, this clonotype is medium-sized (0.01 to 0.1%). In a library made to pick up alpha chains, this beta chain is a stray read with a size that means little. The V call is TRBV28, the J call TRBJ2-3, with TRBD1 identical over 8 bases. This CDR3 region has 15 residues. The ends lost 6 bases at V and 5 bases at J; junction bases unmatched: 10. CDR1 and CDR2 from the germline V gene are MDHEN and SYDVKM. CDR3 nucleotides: TGTGCCAGCAGCCCGGCAGGGACAGGCCTAGATACGCAGTATTTT. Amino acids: CASSPAGTGLDTQYF.

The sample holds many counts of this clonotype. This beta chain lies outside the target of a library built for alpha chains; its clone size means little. The CDR3 here is CASSDLASGADTQYF. CDR3 bases: TGTGCCAGCAGTGATTTGGCTAGCGGTGCAGATACGCAGTATTTT. This chain uses TRBV2 with TRBJ2-3; 7 nucleotides agree with TRBD2. V lost 3 bases, J lost 4 bases, and 7 bases stayed unmatched. The CDR3 consists of 15 residues. From germline, CDR1 is SNHLY and CDR2 FYNNEI.

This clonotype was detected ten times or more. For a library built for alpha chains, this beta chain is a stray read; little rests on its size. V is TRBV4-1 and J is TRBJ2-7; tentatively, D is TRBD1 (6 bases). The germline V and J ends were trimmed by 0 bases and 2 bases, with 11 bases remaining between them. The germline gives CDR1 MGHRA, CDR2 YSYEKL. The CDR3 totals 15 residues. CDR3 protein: CASSQEGTPTYEQYF. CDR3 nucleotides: TGCGCCAGCAGCCAAGAAGGGACACCTACCTACGAGCAGTACTTC.